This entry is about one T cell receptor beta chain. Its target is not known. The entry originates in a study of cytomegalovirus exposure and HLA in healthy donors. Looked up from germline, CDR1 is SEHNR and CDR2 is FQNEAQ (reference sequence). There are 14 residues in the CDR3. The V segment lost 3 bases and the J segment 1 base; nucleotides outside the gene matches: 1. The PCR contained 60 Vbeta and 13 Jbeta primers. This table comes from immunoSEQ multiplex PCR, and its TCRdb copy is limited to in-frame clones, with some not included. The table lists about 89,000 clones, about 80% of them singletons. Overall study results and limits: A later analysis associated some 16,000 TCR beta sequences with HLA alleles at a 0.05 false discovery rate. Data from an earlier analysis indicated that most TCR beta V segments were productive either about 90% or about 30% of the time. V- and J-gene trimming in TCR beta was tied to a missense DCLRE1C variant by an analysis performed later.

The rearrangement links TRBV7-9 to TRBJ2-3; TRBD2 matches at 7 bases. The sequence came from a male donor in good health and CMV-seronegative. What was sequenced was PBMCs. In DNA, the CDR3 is TGTGCCAGCAGCTTCGCGGGGGGCACAGATACGCAGTATTTT. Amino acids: CASSFAGGTDTQYF.